This is a list of T cell receptor beta chains from one sample in a study of response to subunit inactivated influenza vaccine. TCRdb re-called the RT-PCR reads through MiXCR, storing one row per CDR3 protein. The profile shows approximately 530,000 distinct CDR3 sequences, over 10% of them singletons. Specimen: PBMCs from blood, collected 45 days after vaccination. The receptors come from a man aged 50-59 years who received an inactivated influenza vaccine. Both conserved end residues are part of each CDR3. D genes are given only for firm matches. Clone size appears in some rows only: once, few, many, or a class for an expanded clone.

abundance	len	v_gene	d_gene	j_gene	CDR3aa	CDR3nt
-	15	TRBV7-9	TRBD1	TRBJ2-5	CASSFPQGVQETQYF	TGTGCCAGCAGCTTCCCGCAGGGGGTCCAAGAGACCCAGTACTTC
medium-sized	14	TRBV5-6	TRBD1	TRBJ2-7	CASSFLGTDYEQYF	TGTGCCAGCAGCTTTTTAGGGACAGACTACGAGCAGTACTTC
many	16	TRBV18	TRBD1	TRBJ1-6	CASSLGTGGSNSPLHF	TGTGCCAGCTCACTCGGGACAGGGGGGTCGAATTCACCCCTCCACTTT
-	14	TRBV15	-	TRBJ1-5	CATSTYGSNQPQHF	TGTGCCACCAGCACGTACGGTAGCAATCAGCCCCAGCATTTT
-	16	TRBV9	TRBD2	TRBJ2-7	CASSASGGRIGYEQYF	TGTGCCAGCAGCGCCTCGGGGGGGCGGATCGGCTACGAGCAGTACTTC
-	14	TRBV20-1	-	TRBJ2-7	CSARVPRGTYEQYF	TGCAGTGCTAGAGTCCCGAGGGGTACTTACGAGCAGTACTTC
-	15	TRBV20-1	-	TRBJ2-5	CSARGLQGIEETQYF	TGCAGTGCTAGGGGACTACAGGGGATAGAGGAGACCCAGTACTTC
-	11	TRBV29-1	TRBD1	TRBJ1-2	CSAGTGLGYTF	TGCAGCGCTGGGACAGGGCTTGGCTACACCTTC
few	18	TRBV12-3/TRBV12-4	TRBD1	TRBJ2-6	CASSPRTGRISGANVLTF	TGTGCCAGCAGTCCAAGGACAGGGAGGATATCTGGGGCCAACGTCCTGACTTTC
-	15	TRBV21-1	-	TRBJ2-1	CSSSKVELRRNEQFF	TGTTCCAGCAGCAAAGTTGAGCTCAGGAGGAATGAGCAGTTCTTC
-	13	TRBV7-2	-	TRBJ2-1	CASSLFQGNEQFF	TGTGCCAGCAGCTTATTTCAGGGCAATGAGCAGTTCTTC
few	17	TRBV7-9	-	TRBJ1-1	CASSLGITSDLNTEAFF	TGTGCCAGCAGCTTAGGCATAACCTCAGACTTAAACACTGAAGCTTTCTTT
few	17	TRBV3-1	TRBD2	TRBJ2-1	CASSQTLTSASYNEQFF	TGTGCCAGCAGCCAAACTCTGACTAGCGCCTCTTACAATGAGCAGTTCTTC
-	15	TRBV10-3	TRBD2	TRBJ2-7	CAIRRASGPGDEQYF	TGTGCCATTCGTCGGGCTAGCGGGCCGGGGGACGAGCAGTACTTC
-	15	TRBV20-1	TRBD1	TRBJ1-5	CSAGPQGRNNQPQHF	TGCAGTGCAGGCCCACAGGGGAGGAACAATCAGCCCCAGCATTTT
few	11	TRBV14	TRBD2	TRBJ2-1	CANPREEEQFF	TGTGCCAACCCCCGGGAGGAAGAGCAGTTCTTC
many	14	TRBV12-3/TRBV12-4	-	TRBJ2-7	CASSFWVGKGEQYF	TGTGCCAGCAGTTTTTGGGTAGGGAAAGGCGAGCAGTACTTC
many	10	TRBV12-3/TRBV12-4	-	TRBJ2-2	CASRRGELFF	TGTGCCAGCAGGAGGGGGGAGCTGTTTTTT
-	13	TRBV15	TRBD1	TRBJ2-7	CATRRQGSYEQYF	TGTGCCACCAGGAGACAGGGTTCCTACGAGCAGTACTTC
few	13	TRBV12-3/TRBV12-4	-	TRBJ2-7	CASSRLRDTEQYF	TGTGCCAGCAGCCGCCTTCGGGACACCGAGCAGTACTTC
-	13	TRBV5-1	-	TRBJ2-1	CASSLQRGDEQFF	TGCGCCAGCAGCTTACAGCGAGGCGATGAGCAGTTCTTC
many	16	TRBV6-5	-	TRBJ2-3	CASSYGVRGNGDTQYF	TGTGCCAGCAGTTACGGCGTGCGGGGAAACGGAGATACGCAGTATTTT
few	14	TRBV6-2/TRBV6-3	TRBD1	TRBJ2-5	CASSTTGNGETQYF	TGTGCCAGCAGTACGACAGGGAATGGAGAGACCCAGTACTTC
-	16	TRBV12-3/TRBV12-4	TRBD1	TRBJ2-2	CASREGQGFRTGELFF	TGTGCCAGCAGGGAAGGACAGGGCTTCCGCACCGGGGAGCTGTTTTTT
-	13	TRBV19	-	TRBJ2-7	CASSVGWSYEQYF	TGTGCCAGTAGTGTGGGCTGGTCCTACGAGCAGTACTTC
-	12	TRBV28	-	TRBJ1-2	CAGSLKSGAITF	TGTGCCGGCAGTTTAAAGTCGGGGGCGATCACCTTC
few	17	TRBV5-1	-	TRBJ2-6	CASSLEGYGSGANVLTF	TGCGCCAGCAGCTTGGAGGGGTACGGCTCTGGGGCCAACGTCCTGACTTTC